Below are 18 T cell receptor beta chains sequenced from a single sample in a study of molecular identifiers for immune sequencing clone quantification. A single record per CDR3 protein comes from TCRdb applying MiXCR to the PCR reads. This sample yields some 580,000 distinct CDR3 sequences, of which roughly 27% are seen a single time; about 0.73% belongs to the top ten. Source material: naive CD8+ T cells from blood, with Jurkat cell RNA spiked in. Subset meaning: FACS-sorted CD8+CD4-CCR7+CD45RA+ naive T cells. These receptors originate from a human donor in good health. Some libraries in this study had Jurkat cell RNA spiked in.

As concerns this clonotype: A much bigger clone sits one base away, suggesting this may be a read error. The CDR3 reads CASKVRHDTLNTEAFF. The CDR3, as DNA: TGTGCCAGCAAGGTAAGACACGATACTTTGAACACTGAAGCTTTCTTT. This chain uses TRBV6-1 with TRBJ1-1; unclear D gene. This CDR3 spans 16 amino acids. V dropped 7 bases and J dropped 0 bases, with 18 bases sitting between them. The germline gives CDR1 MNHNS, CDR2 SASEGT.

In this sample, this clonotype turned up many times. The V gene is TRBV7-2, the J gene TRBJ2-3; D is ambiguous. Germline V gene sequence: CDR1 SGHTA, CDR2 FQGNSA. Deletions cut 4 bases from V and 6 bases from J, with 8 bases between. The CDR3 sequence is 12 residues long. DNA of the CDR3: TGTGCCAGCAGCTGGGTGGGGGATACGCAGTATTTT. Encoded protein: CASSWVGDTQYF.

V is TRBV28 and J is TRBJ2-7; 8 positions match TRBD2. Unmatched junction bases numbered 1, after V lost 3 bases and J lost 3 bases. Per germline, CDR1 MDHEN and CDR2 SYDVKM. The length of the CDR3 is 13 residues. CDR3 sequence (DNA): TGTGCCAGCAGTTTTAGCGGGAACTACGAGCAGTACTTC. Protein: CASSFSGNYEQYF.

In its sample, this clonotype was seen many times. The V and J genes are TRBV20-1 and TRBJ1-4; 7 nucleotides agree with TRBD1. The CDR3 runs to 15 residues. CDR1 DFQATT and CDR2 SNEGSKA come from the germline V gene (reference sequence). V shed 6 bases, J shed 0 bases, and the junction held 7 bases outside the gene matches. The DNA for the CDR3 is TGCAGTGCCGAGGCCGGGACAGCAACTAATGAAAAACTGTTTTTT. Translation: CSAEAGTATNEKLFF.

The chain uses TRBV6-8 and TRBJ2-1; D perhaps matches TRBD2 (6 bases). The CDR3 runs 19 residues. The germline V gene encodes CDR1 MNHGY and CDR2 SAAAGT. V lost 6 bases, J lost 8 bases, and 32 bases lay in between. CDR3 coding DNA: TGTGCCAGCAGGCTTCTTATACCATACCCGGGGGAAGTTAGTGATGAGCAGTTCTTC. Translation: CASRLLIPYPGEVSDEQFF.

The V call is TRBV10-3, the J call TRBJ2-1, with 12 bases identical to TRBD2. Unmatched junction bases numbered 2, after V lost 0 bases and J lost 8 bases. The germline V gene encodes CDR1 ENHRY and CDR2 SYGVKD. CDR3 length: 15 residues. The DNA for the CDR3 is TGTGCCATCAGTGAGTCCCTAGCGGGAGGGGATGAGCAGTTCTTC. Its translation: CAISESLAGGDEQFF.

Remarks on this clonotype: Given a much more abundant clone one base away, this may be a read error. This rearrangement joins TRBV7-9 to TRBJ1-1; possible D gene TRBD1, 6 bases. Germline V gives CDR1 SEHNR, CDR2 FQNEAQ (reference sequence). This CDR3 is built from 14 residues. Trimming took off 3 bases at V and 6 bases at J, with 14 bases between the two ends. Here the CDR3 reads CASSFLSGDPEAFF. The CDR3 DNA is TGTGCCAGCAGCTTTTTGTCAGGGGACCCTGAAGCTTTCTTT. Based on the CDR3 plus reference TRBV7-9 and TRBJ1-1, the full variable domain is DTGVSQNPRHKITKRGQNVTFRCDPISEHNRLYWYRQTLGQGPEFLTYFQNEAQLEKSRLLSDRFSAERPKGSFSTLEIQRTEQGDSAMYLCASSFLSGDPEAFFGQGTRLTVV.

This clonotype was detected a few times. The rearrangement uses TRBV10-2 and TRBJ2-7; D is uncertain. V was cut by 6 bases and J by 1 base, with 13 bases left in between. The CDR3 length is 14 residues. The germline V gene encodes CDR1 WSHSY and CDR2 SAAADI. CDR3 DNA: TGCGCCAGCAGCGTATCTGTAAGGTCCTACGAGCAGTACTTC. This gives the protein CASSVSVRSYEQYF.

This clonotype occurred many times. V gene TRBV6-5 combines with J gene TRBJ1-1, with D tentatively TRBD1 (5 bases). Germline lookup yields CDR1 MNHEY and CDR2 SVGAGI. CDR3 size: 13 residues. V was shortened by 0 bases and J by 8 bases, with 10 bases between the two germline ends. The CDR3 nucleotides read TGTGCCAGCAGTTACTCGATCGGGGGGGAAGCTTTCTTT. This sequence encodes CASSYSIGGEAFF.

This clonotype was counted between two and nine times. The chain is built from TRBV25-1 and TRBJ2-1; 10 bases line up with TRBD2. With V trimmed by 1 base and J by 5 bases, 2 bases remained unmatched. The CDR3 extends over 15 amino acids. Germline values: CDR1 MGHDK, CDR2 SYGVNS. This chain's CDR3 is CASSEWGTSDNEQFF. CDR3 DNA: TGTGCCAGCAGTGAATGGGGGACTAGCGACAATGAGCAGTTCTTC.

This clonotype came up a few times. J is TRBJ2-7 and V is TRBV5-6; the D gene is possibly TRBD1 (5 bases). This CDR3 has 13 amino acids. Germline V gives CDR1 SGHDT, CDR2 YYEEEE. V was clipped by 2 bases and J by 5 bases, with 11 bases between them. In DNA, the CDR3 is TGTGCCAGCAGCTTAGGGGTAATGGACGAGCAGTACTTC. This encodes CASSLGVMDEQYF.

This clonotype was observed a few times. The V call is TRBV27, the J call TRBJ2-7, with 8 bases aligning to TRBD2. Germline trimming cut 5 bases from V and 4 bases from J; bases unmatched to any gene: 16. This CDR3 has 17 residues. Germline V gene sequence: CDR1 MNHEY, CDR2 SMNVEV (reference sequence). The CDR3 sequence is CASSPTGGGGPGYEQYF. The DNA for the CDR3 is TGTGCCAGCAGTCCCACCGGGGGGGGAGGGCCGGGTTACGAGCAGTACTTC.

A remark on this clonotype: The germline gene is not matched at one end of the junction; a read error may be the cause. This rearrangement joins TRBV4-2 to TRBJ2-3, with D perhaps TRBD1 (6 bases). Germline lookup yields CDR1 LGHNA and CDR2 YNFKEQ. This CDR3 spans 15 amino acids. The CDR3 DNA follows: TGTGCCGGCAGCGAAACAGGGTCTCCACCAGATACGCAGTATTTT. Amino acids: CAGSETGSPPDTQYF.

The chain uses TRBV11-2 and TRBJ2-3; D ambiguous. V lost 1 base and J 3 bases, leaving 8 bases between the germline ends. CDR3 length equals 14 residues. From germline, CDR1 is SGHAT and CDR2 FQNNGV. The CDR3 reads CASSLVAGTDTQYF. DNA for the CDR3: TGTGCCAGCAGCTTAGTAGCCGGGACAGATACGCAGTATTTT.

The CDR3 DNA reads TGTGCCAGCAGCGTCGGGACAGCCCTTAATGAAAAACTGTTTTTT. This translates into CASSVGTALNEKLFF. J is TRBJ1-4 and V is TRBV9, with 7 bases identical to TRBD1. The J segment lost 4 bases and the V segment lost 2 bases, leaving 5 bases of the junction unmatched. The CDR3 has 15 residues. Germline V gene lookup returns CDR1 SGDLS and CDR2 YYNGEE.

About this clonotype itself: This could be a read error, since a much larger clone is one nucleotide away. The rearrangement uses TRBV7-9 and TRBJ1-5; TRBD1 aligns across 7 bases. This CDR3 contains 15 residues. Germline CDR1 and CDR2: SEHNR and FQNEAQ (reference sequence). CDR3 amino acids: CASSSDRENNQLQHF. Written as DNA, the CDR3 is TGTGCCAGCAGCTCCGACAGGGAGAACAATCAGCTCCAGCATTTT. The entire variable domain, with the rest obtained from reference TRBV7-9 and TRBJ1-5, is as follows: DTGVSQNPRHKITKRGQNVTFRCDPISEHNRLYWYRQTLGQGPEFLTYFQNEAQLEKSRLLSDRFSAERPKGSFSTLEIQRTEQGDSAMYLCASSSDRENNQLQHFGDGTRLSIL.

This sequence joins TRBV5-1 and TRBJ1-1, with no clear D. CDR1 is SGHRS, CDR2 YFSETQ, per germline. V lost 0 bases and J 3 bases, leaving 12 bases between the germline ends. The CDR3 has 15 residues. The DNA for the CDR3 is TGCGCCAGCAGCTTGGTTGGGCCCGTCGACACTGAAGCTTTCTTT. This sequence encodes CASSLVGPVDTEAFF.

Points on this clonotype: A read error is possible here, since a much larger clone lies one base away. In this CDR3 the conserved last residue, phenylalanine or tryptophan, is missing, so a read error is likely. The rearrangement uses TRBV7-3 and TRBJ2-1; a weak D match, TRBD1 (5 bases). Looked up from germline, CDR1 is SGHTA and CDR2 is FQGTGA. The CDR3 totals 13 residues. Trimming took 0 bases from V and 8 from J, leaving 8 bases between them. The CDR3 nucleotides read TGTGCCAGCAGCTTAACCAGGGTAGATGAGCAGTTCCTC. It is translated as CASSLTRVDEQFL.